This T cell receptor (beta chain) was captured by sequencing in a study of T-cell memory formation after mild COVID-19 (dated by TCRdb to the early 2020s). Background on the whole study: TCR sequence clusters from the two donors were largely donor specific. In two donors, T-cell clones that expanded and contracted after mild COVID-19 were tracked by sequencing TCRalpha and TCRbeta repertoires over time. The cohort was made up of two young adult volunteers, one female and one male, who were previously healthy. What the work shows at the level of the full study, not this receptor alone: The study included only a couple of mild cases, and larger cohorts that include severe cases with pre-infection samples were judged to be necessary. Contracting CD4+ clones turned up mainly in the CM and EM memory subsets, whereas EMRA was where CD8+ clones were enriched. Some responding clones were detected in pre-infection memory, suggesting pre-existing cross-reactive memory T cells joined the SARS-CoV-2 response. Whether the second-wave clones peaking on day 37 were SARS-CoV-2 specific was not confirmed. From day 15 to 85, contracting clones showed balanced CD4/CD8 phenotypes, whereas a second wave of clones that expanded from day 15 to 37 leaned towards CD4+.

TCRdb shows the sequencer as Illumina NovaSeq 6000. TCRalpha and TCRbeta cDNA libraries were constructed by 5'RACE with constant-segment primers, with sample barcodes and unique molecular identifiers being introduced. Trizol reagent was used to extract RNA from every sample. The libraries were amplified in two PCR steps, and the second step added a second sample barcode and Illumina TruSeq adapters. Sequencing of libraries was performed on an Illumina NovaSeq with 2 x 150 bp paired-end reads. In the authors' own workflow: The reads were demultiplexed and collapsed into UMI-guided consensus sequences using migec v1.2.7. Using mixcr v2.1.11, the UMI consensuses were aligned to TRA and TRB V and J templates and assembled into clonotypes. A clonotype was counted as expanded or contracted only if both edgeR and NoisET called the change significant, with noise models trained on biological replicates. For edgeR calls, a false discovery rate-adjusted p below 0.01 and a log2 fold-change threshold of 1 were applied. As an exploratory analysis of dynamics, PCA with hierarchical clustering was applied to max-normalized trajectories of the 1000 most abundant clonotypes. Separately sequenced CD4+ and CD8+ repertoires were used to assign a CD4 or CD8 phenotype to each responding clone. TCRdb took the public reads, trimmed them with fastp at Q25, ran MiXCR for clone calling and kept in-frame beta chains. Here each entry gathers all rows of one CDR3 protein and keeps the most common genes and DNA. Here the V and J calls rest on TCRdb's processing, not on the authors' analysis. The sample records hundreds of thousands of distinct CDR3 sequences, approximately 20% of which are singletons. The ten largest clones capture 8.4% of the sample.

PBMCs were isolated by Ficoll-Paque density gradient centrifugation. CDR1 and CDR2, per the germline V gene, are MGHRA and YSYEKL. V is cut by 2 bases and J by 5 bases, and the space between the germline ends is 21 bases. The CDR3 contains 17 residues, cysteine and phenylalanine counted. The kept DNA is CDR3 alone, 51 bases in frame from the first base. As for this clonotype: The clone's antigen remains unknown. Qualities for individual bases were not recorded, and no much larger clone is one base off.

The sample consisted of PBMCs or a T cell subset sorted from them (not recorded which). The chain employs TRBV4-1 and TRBJ1-1; the best D guess is TRBD1, with 6 bases matching. The TCR originated in an adult woman who had mild COVID-19 (a few samples of this study predate the infection). The sample titles of this study are shuffled in the database, so cell type and time point are left out; the donor was told from shared clones. For the CDR3, the sequence is CASSQPLPGQRRTEAFF. The DNA sequence follows: TGCGCCAGCAGCCAACCGCTACCGGGACAACGACGGACTGAAGCTTTCTTT.